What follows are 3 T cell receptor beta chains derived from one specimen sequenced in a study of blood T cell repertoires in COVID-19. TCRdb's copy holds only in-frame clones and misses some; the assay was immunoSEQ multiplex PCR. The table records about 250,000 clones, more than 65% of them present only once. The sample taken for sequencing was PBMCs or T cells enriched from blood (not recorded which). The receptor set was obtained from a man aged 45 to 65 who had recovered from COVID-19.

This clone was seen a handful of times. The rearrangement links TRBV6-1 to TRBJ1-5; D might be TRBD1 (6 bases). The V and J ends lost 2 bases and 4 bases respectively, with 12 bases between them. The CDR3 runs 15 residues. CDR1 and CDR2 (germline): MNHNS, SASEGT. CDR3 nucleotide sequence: TGTGCCAGCAGTGAAACGACAGGCCTTAATCAGCCCCAGCATTTT. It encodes CASSETTGLNQPQHF.

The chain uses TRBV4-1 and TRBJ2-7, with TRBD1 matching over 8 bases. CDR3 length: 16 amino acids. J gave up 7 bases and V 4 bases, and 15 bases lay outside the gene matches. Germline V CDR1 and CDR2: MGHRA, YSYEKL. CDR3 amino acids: CASSRGGQDRAFEQYF. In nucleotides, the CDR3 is TGCGCCAGCAGCCGCGGCGGACAGGACAGGGCTTTTGAGCAGTACTTC.

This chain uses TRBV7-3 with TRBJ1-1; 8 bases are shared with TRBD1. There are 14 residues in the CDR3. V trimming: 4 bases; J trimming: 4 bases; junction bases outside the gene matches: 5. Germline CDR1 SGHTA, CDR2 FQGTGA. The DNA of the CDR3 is TGTGCCAGCAGCTCTATGACAGGGGCCACTGAAGCTTTCTTT. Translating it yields CASSSMTGATEAFF.